This T cell receptor beta chain is drawn from a study of blood T cell repertoires in COVID-19. At the level of the study: Acute and convalescent COVID-19 samples came from the United States, Italy and Spain. The cDNA or gDNA used as material had been derived from T cells, B-cell-depleted T cells, or PBMCs.

This clone showed up just once. Authors' processing steps: For nucleated cells, counts were estimated from reference gene primer amplification. The repertoire was sequenced with immunoSEQ multiplex PCR; TCRdb's copy has only in-frame clones and lacks some. V, J and clone size derive from that table, while D and trimming were established from the DNA sequence. Of just over 150,000 clones in the sample, roughly nine tenths were seen once. The CDR3 sequence is 15 residues long. Germline V gives CDR1 LNHDA, CDR2 SQIVND (reference sequence). V was pared by 6 bases and J by 5 bases, with 17 bases between. This rearrangement joins TRBV19 to TRBJ1-5; no definite D call. The sequenced sample was peripheral blood. This clonotype was obtained from a woman between 65 and 79 years old with acute or convalescent COVID-19. CDR3: CASRWYEGGDQPQHF. The DNA of the CDR3 is TGTGCCAGTAGGTGGTACGAGGGAGGCGATCAGCCCCAGCATTTT.